These 11 T cell receptor beta chains originate from one sample sequenced in a study of identical twins. TCRdb analysed the 5' RACE reads with MiXCR anew, one entry per CDR3 protein. The profile shows around 230,000 distinct CDR3 sequences, over 5.5% of them singletons. The sample was also reused in another study, on T cells expressing NK-cell markers.

Sequencing input: CD8+ T cells sorted from blood. The source of these receptors is a woman aged 18-35 years in good health.

The chain links TRBV29-1 to TRBJ2-1, with 7 bases identical to TRBD2. Germline loops: CDR1 SQVTM, CDR2 ANQGSEA. The CDR3 covers 14 residues. J lost 4 bases, V lost 3 bases, and 6 bases had no gene match. The CDR3 sequence: CSVEGAGYYNEQFF. The CDR3 DNA is TGCAGCGTTGAGGGAGCGGGGTATTACAATGAGCAGTTCTTC.

The V and J genes are TRBV3-1 and TRBJ2-3; D uncertain. Trimming took off 8 bases at V and 6 bases at J, with 18 bases between the two ends. The germline V gene has CDR1 LGHDT and CDR2 YNNKEL (reference sequence). CDR3 length equals 14 residues. In nucleotides, the CDR3 is TGTGCCAGCGGACCCAGTGGGTTCCTCGATACGCAGTATTTT. Translated, it gives CASGPSGFLDTQYF.

The rearrangement joins TRBV9 to TRBJ2-7, with 13 bases lining up with TRBD2. This CDR3 contains 17 residues. The trim removed 4 bases at V and 4 bases at J, leaving 11 bases unmatched. Germline V gives CDR1 SGDLS, CDR2 YYNGEE. CDR3 region: CASSSGGLAGRWYEQYF. The CDR3 DNA sequence: TGTGCCAGCAGCTCCGGGGGACTAGCGGGAAGGTGGTACGAGCAGTACTTC.

This clonotype came up a few times. The V call is TRBV5-4, the J call TRBJ1-3; tentative D call: TRBD1 (6 bases). Trimming left V 7 bases short and J 5 bases short, with 22 bases between. The germline CDR1 and CDR2 sequences are SGHNT and YYREEE (reference sequence). The CDR3 extends over 16 amino acids. CDR3 DNA sequence: TGTGCCAGCGCCGCGTGGAGGACAGTTCTAAGAAACACCATATATTTT. It translates to CASAAWRTVLRNTIYF. The whole variable domain, remainder taken from reference TRBV5-4 and TRBJ1-3, is ETGVTQSPTHLIKTRGQQVTLRCSSQSGHNTVSWYQQALGQGPQFIFQYYREEENGRGNFPPRFSGLQFPNYSSELNVNALELDDSALYLCASAAWRTVLRNTIYFGEGSWLTVV.

The chain employs TRBV9 and TRBJ2-3; TRBD1 agrees at 9 bases. Trimming cost V 4 bases and J 1 base; bases outside gene matches: 13. The CDR3 is 18 amino acids. Germline CDR1 reads SGDLS; CDR2 reads YYNGEE. This chain's CDR3 is CASSPVLGQGLGTDTQYF. In DNA form, the CDR3 reads TGTGCCAGCAGCCCTGTCTTGGGACAGGGTTTGGGCACAGATACGCAGTATTTT.

This clonotype was counted between two and nine times. V is TRBV29-1 and J is TRBJ2-1; D not resolved. CDR1 is SQVTM and CDR2 is ANQGSEA in the germline V gene. The CDR3 has 10 residues. Trimming shortened V by 6 bases and J by 10 bases, and 10 bases separated the two germline ends. CDR3 coding DNA: TGCAGCGTATTCAGAAGGGAGCAGTTCTTC. It is translated as CSVFRREQFF.

V usage is TRBV9 and J usage is TRBJ2-7; D possibly corresponds to TRBD2 (5 bases). The CDR3 covers 14 residues. V dropped 4 bases and J dropped 6 bases, with 17 bases sitting between them. Germline loops: CDR1 SGDLS, CDR2 YYNGEE. Here the CDR3 DNA reads TGTGCCAGCAGCCCCCCAAATGGGGAGTGCGAGCAGTACTTC. This sequence encodes CASSPPNGECEQYF.

The chain combines TRBV5-6 with TRBJ2-4; TRBD2 aligns across 10 bases. Trimming removed 3 bases from V and 6 bases from J; junction bases left unmatched: 21. The V gene's germline CDR1 is SGHDT and CDR2 YYEEEE. The CDR3 extends over 20 amino acids. The CDR3 loop is CASSSSRTSGEVLGGNIQYF. In DNA, the CDR3 is TGTGCCAGCAGCTCCTCCCGAACTAGCGGGGAAGTCCTGGGTGGAAACATTCAGTACTTC.

In this sample, this clonotype turned up a few times. The genes are TRBV27 and TRBJ2-7; D is uncertain. Germline V gives CDR1 MNHEY, CDR2 SMNVEV (reference sequence). The CDR3 loop spans 15 amino acids. The V end was cut by 0 bases, the J end by 1 base, with 10 bases between. CDR3 sequence reads: CASSLSQVTSYEQYF. The CDR3 DNA is TGTGCCAGCAGTTTATCCCAGGTTACTTCCTACGAGCAGTACTTC.

This clonotype was counted many times. The chain carries TRBV5-5 and TRBJ1-2; D gene uncertain. Trimming stripped 0 bases from V and 1 base from J, with 7 bases between. CDR1 SGHKS and CDR2 YYEKEE come from the germline V gene (reference sequence). The CDR3 contains 14 residues. Here the CDR3 reads CASSLGGVNYGYTF. The DNA of the CDR3 is TGTGCCAGCAGCTTGGGAGGCGTTAACTATGGCTACACCTTC.

This clonotype showed up just a few times. The genes are TRBV30 and TRBJ2-1; D is possibly TRBD2 (6 bases). CDR1 and CDR2 from the germline V gene are GTSNPN and SVGIG (reference sequence). The CDR3 is 13 amino acids. Between the trimmed V and J ends, which lost 7 bases and 4 bases, there was a span of 14 bases. CDR3 sequence (DNA): TGTGCCTCTGGGAGCGGGCGGTACAATGAGCAGTTCTTC. It codes for CASGSGRYNEQFF.